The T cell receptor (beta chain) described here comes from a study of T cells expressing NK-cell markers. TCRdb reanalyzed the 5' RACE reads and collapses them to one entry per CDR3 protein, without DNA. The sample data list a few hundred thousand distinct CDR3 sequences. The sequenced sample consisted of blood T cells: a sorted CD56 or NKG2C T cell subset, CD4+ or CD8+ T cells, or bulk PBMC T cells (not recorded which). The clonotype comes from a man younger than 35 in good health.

CDR3 amino acids: CASSPDRVGLSGYTF. The chain has TRBV7-2 and TRBJ1-2; TCRdb indicates TRBD1, and absent DNA this call remains unverified. The CDR3 covers 15 residues. The germline V gene has CDR1 SGHTA and CDR2 FQGNSA.